The 20 T cell receptor beta chains listed next were all sequenced from one sample in a study of blood T cell repertoires in COVID-19. Sequenced by immunoSEQ multiplex PCR; TCRdb stores in-frame clones only, minus some. The repertoire has some 63,000 clones, roughly 85% of them found once; the top ten carry around 16%. The sequenced sample was peripheral blood. Receptors were obtained from a human donor in a cohort sampled during active COVID-19.

The V call is TRBV2, the J call TRBJ2-7; 15 bases are shared with TRBD2. Germline lookup yields CDR1 SNHLY and CDR2 FYNNEI. This CDR3 has 17 amino acids. J gave up 2 bases and V 3 bases, and 5 bases lay outside the gene matches. The CDR3 DNA follows: TGTGCCAGCAGTGATCCTGGGACTAGCGGGGGGACCTACGAGCAGTACTTC. Its translation is CASSDPGTSGGTYEQYF.

A note on this clone: The same CDR3 arises from other DNA sequences in this sample as well. This sequence joins TRBV18 and TRBJ2-7; 11 bases are shared with TRBD1. The CDR3 has 14 residues. Germline CDR1 reads KGHSH; CDR2 reads LQKENI. V gave up 6 bases and J gave up 3 bases; unmatched junction bases: 4. CDR3 amino acids: CASSPGTGGYEQYF. DNA for the CDR3: TGTGCCAGCTCTCCCGGGACAGGGGGCTACGAGCAGTACTTC. Combining the CDR3 with reference TRBV18 and TRBJ2-7 gives the whole variable domain NAGVMQNPRHLVRRRGQEARLRCSPMKGHSHVYWYRQLPEEGLKFMVYLQKENIIDESGMPKERFSAEFPKEGPSILRIQQVVRGDSAAYFCASSPGTGGYEQYFGPGTRLTVT.

Details on this clone: Other DNA sequences in this specimen translate into the identical CDR3. This chain uses TRBV18 with TRBJ1-3; 9 bases align to TRBD1. The CDR3 is 13 residues long. Losses at the gene ends were 6 bases for V and 7 bases for J; bases not matched to a gene: 4. The germline V gene has CDR1 KGHSH and CDR2 LQKENI. The CDR3, as DNA: TGTGCCAGCTCTCCCGGGACAGGGAACACCATATATTTT. It translates to CASSPGTGNTIYF.

The chain is built from TRBV9 and TRBJ1-2; a possible D gene is TRBD1 (6 bases). Trimming stripped 4 bases from V and 7 bases from J, with 20 bases between. CDR3 length equals 15 residues. Germline-derived CDR1 and CDR2 are SGDLS and YYNGEE. As DNA, the CDR3 is TGTGCCAGCAGCCCAGGACAGAATCCCAGGGGTGGCTACACCTTC. This translates into CASSPGQNPRGGYTF.

The V and J genes are TRBV7-2 and TRBJ2-4, with 8 nucleotides matching TRBD1. Germline values: CDR1 SGHTA, CDR2 FQGNSA. Trimming at V came to 3 bases and at J to 6 bases, leaving 4 bases not matched to a gene. CDR3 length equals 14 residues. The CDR3 bases are TGTGCCAGCAGCTTGGCAGGGGGCAGAAACATTCAGTACTTC. Translation: CASSLAGGRNIQYF.

The J gene is TRBJ2-2, the V gene TRBV21-1; the table names TRBD1, a call not compared with the DNA. TRBV21-1 is an annotated pseudogene. The CDR3 extends over 19 amino acids. The DNA of the CDR3 is TGTGCCACCCTCGCTCTAGTTAACCCCGGGACAACGAACACCGGGGAGCTGTTTTTT. This codes for CATLALVNPGTTNTGELFF.

As concerns this clone: This sequence may be a read error, since a much larger clone differs from it by one base. The chain uses TRBV4-3 and TRBJ1-6, with 9 nucleotides matching TRBD1. This CDR3 is 16 amino acids long. V was clipped by 5 bases and J by 2 bases; unmatched bases: 4. CDR1 is LGHNA, CDR2 YSLEER, per germline. The CDR3 sequence: CASSFRDRAYNSPLHF. The CDR3 bases are TGCGCCAGCAGCTTCCGGGACAGGGCCTATAATTCACCCCTCCACTTT.

J is TRBJ1-6 and V is TRBV27; weak D call: TRBD1 (5 bases). The V and J ends lost 2 bases and 6 bases respectively, with 8 bases between them. The CDR3 consists of 14 residues. Germline CDR1 and CDR2: MNHEY and SMNVEV (reference sequence). CDR3: CASSLAQANSPLHF. CDR3 DNA sequence: TGTGCCAGCAGTTTAGCACAGGCTAATTCACCCCTCCACTTT.

J is TRBJ1-6 and V is TRBV3-1 (or the pseudogene TRBV3-2), with 7 bases fitting TRBD1. This CDR3 has 15 residues. After removal of 1 base from V and 7 bases from J, the junction contained 4 bases not matched to a gene. Germline-derived CDR1 and CDR2 are LGHDT and YNNKEL (reference sequence). The CDR3 DNA reads as TGTGCCAGCAGCCAAGTGACAGGGCGGAATTCACCCCTCCACTTT. Translation gives CASSQVTGRNSPLHF.

This clone was seen a single time. V gene TRBV6-6 combines with J gene TRBJ1-2, with 7 positions matching TRBD1. Per germline, CDR1 MNHNY and CDR2 SVGAGI (reference sequence). The J segment lost 6 bases and the V segment lost 6 bases, leaving 7 bases of the junction unmatched. This CDR3 has 13 residues. In DNA form, the CDR3 reads TGTGCCAGCAGAACTCCGGGACAGAATGGCTACACCTTC. This encodes CASRTPGQNGYTF.

This chain joins TRBV3-1 (or the pseudogene TRBV3-2) and TRBJ1-3; D uncertain. CDR3 size: 13 residues. V lost 4 bases, J lost 0 bases, and 4 bases lay in between. Germline loops: CDR1 LGHDT, CDR2 YNNKEL (reference sequence). The CDR3 DNA sequence: TGTGCCAGCAGCCTCCTCTCTGGAAACACCATATATTTT. Its protein product is CASSLLSGNTIYF.

The rearrangement joins TRBV6-6 to TRBJ2-7; 9 nucleotides match TRBD1. The junction had 15 bases not matched to a gene; V was cut back by 7 bases and J by 5 bases. Germline-derived CDR1 and CDR2 are MNHNY and SVGAGI (reference sequence). The CDR3 totals 16 residues. This CDR3 is CASTIHSTGGGDEQYF. In DNA, the CDR3 is TGTGCCAGCACCATCCACTCGACAGGGGGAGGCGACGAGCAGTACTTC.

CDR3 sequence: CASRRDSEAFF. The CDR3 DNA follows: TGTGCCAGCAGACGGGACAGTGAAGCTTTCTTT. The chain recombines TRBV6-5 with TRBJ1-1, with 7 bases lining up with TRBD1. Germline-derived CDR1 and CDR2 are MNHEY and SVGAGI. V dropped 6 bases and J dropped 7; count of bases not matched to a gene: 2. The CDR3 contains 11 residues.

This clone has a single count. V usage is TRBV7-2 and J usage is TRBJ2-3, with TRBD2 matching over 10 bases. Germline V gene data show CDR1 as SGHTA and CDR2 as FQGNSA. J was trimmed by 6 bases and V by 2 bases; bases with no gene match: 2. The CDR3 contains 14 residues. The CDR3 coding sequence is TGTGCCAGCAGCTTAACTAGCGGGGTTGATACGCAGTATTTT. It specifies CASSLTSGVDTQYF.

V usage is TRBV5-6 and J usage is TRBJ1-1; D gene uncertain. The germline V and J ends were trimmed by 4 bases and 4 bases, with 11 bases remaining between them. The CDR3 has 13 amino acids. Germline V gene sequence: CDR1 SGHDT, CDR2 YYEEEE. This chain's CDR3 is CASSLQMGTEAFF. In nucleotides, the CDR3 is TGTGCCAGCAGCCTACAGATGGGCACTGAAGCTTTCTTT.

CDR3 sequence: CASSPSEGADSRAFF. The CDR3 coding sequence is TGTGCCAGCAGCCCTTCCGAGGGGGCAGATAGTAGGGCTTTCTTT. J is TRBJ1-1 and V is TRBV11-2, with TRBD1 identical over 7 bases. V lost 5 bases and J lost 11; bases outside the gene matches: 17. Germline V gene sequence: CDR1 SGHAT, CDR2 FQNNGV. The CDR3 runs to 15 residues.

The rearrangement uses TRBV3-1 (or the pseudogene TRBV3-2) and TRBJ1-2; weak D call: TRBD1 (5 bases). V was clipped by 1 base and J by 7 bases, with 13 bases between them. The CDR3 covers 14 residues. Germline V gives CDR1 LGHDT, CDR2 YNNKEL (reference sequence). CDR3 in DNA: TGTGCCAGCAGCCAAGGACAGACCTCCACTGGCTACACCTTC. Translating it yields CASSQGQTSTGYTF.

The rearrangement links TRBV15 to TRBJ2-1, with 7 bases identical to TRBD2. Germline CDR1 and CDR2: LNHNV and YYDKDF (reference sequence). The CDR3 is 16 amino acids. The V segment lost 8 bases and the J segment 8 bases; nucleotides outside the gene matches: 18. In nucleotides, the CDR3 is TGTGCCACCGAGGGCGGAAATTCGGGGGGAGGGTATGAGCAGTTCTTC. Amino acids: CATEGGNSGGGYEQFF.

This chain uses TRBV4-3 with TRBJ1-6, with TRBD1 matching 7 bases. CDR3 size: 17 residues. Germline loops: CDR1 LGHNA, CDR2 YSLEER. J was trimmed by 3 bases and V by 1 base; bases with no gene match: 6. The CDR3 DNA is TGCGCCAGCAGCCAAGGCCACCGACAGGGCTATAATTCACCCCTCCACTTT. It is translated as CASSQGHRQGYNSPLHF.

The chain couples TRBV4-3 to TRBJ2-7, with D possibly being TRBD1 (5 bases). CDR1 LGHNA and CDR2 YSLEER come from the germline V gene. The CDR3 extends over 13 amino acids. V was cut by 6 bases and J by 5 bases, with 14 bases left in between. The CDR3 DNA reads as TGCGCCAGCAGTACCAGGGTAGGGGACGAGCAGTACTTC. It yields the protein CASSTRVGDEQYF.